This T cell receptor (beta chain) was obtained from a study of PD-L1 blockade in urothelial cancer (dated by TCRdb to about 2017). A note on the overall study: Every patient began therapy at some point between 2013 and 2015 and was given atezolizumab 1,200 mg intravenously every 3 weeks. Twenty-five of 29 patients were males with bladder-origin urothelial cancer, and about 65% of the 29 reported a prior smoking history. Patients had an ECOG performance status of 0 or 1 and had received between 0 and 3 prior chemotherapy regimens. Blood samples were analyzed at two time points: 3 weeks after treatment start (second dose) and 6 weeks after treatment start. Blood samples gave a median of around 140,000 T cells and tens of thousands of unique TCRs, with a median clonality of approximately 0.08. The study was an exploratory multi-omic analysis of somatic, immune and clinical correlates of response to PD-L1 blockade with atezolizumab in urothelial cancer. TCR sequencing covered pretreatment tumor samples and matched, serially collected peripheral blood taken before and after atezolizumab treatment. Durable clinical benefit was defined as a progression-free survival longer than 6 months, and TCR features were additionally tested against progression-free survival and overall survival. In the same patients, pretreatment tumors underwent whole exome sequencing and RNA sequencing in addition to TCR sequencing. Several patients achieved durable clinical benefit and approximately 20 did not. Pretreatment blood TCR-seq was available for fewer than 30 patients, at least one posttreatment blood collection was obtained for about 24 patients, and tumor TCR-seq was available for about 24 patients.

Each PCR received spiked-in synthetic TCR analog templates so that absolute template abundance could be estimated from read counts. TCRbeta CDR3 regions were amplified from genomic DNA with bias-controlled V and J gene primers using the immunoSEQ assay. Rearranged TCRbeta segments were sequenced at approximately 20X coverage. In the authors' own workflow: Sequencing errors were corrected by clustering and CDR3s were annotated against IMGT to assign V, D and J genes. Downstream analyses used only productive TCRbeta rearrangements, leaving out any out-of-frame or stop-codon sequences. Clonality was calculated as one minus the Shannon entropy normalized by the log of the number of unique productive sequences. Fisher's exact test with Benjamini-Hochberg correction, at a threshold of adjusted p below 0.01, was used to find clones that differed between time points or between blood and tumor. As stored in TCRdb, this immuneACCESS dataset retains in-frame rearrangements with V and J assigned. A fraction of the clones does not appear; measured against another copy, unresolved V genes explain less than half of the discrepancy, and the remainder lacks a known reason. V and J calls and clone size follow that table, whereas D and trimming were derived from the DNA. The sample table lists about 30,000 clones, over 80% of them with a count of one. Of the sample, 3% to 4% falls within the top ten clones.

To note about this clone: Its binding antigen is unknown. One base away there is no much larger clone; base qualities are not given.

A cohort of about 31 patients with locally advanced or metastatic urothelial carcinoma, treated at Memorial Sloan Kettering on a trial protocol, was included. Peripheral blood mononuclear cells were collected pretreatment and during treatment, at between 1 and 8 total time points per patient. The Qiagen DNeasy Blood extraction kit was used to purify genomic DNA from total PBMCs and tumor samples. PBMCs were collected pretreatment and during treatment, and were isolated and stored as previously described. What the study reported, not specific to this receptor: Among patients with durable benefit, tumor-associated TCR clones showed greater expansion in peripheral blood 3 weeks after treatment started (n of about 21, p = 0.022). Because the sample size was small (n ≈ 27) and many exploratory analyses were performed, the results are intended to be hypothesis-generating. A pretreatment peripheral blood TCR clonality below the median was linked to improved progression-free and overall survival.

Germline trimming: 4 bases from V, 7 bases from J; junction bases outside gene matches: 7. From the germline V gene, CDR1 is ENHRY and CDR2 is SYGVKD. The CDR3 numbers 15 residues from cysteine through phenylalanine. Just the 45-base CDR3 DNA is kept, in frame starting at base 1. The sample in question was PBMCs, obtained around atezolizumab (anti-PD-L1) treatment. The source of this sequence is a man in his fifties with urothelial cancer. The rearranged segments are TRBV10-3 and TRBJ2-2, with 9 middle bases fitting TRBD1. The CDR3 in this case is CAISGTGDRNGELFF. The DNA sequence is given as TGTGCCATCAGTGGGACAGGGGATAGGAACGGGGAGCTGTTTTTT.